Shown below are 17 T cell receptor beta chains from a single sample sequenced in a study of neoadjuvant anti-PD-1 for oral cavity cancer. Time point given: after neoadjuvant nivolumab, at surgical resection. TCRdb's table, derived via immunoSEQ multiplex PCR, lists solely in-frame clones and lacks some. The table includes 40,000 or so clones, 30% to 40% detected once. The sample here was tumor tissue, taken after nivolumab (anti-PD-1) treatment. Receptor source: a person aged 40 to 85 with oral cavity squamous cell carcinoma.

This sequence joins TRBV27 and TRBJ1-2; no clear D. The CDR3 contains 13 residues. Trimming pared 2 bases from V and 6 bases from J, leaving 10 bases between. CDR1 is MNHEY and CDR2 is SMNVEV in the germline V gene (reference sequence). CDR3 DNA sequence: TGTGCCAGCAGTTTAGGTGGGGTAAATGGCTACACCTTC. Translated, it gives CASSLGGVNGYTF.

This clone turned up a few times. The chain joins TRBV7-2 to TRBJ2-2; no reliable D call. CDR3 length equals 16 residues. V lost 6 bases and J 1 base, leaving 15 bases between the germline ends. Germline CDR1 reads SGHTA; CDR2 reads FQGNSA. DNA of the CDR3: TGTGCCAGCAGGTCTAGGGAAGGGCTGAACACCGGGGAGCTGTTTTTT. Amino acids: CASRSREGLNTGELFF.

The chain couples TRBV19 to TRBJ1-1; 9 nucleotides match TRBD1. J gave up 1 base and V 6 bases, and 12 bases lay outside the gene matches. The CDR3 spans 17 residues. Germline V gene data show CDR1 as LNHDA and CDR2 as SQIVND (reference sequence). The CDR3 loop is CASRLSRTGDKNTEAFF. The CDR3 region has the DNA TGTGCCAGTAGATTATCCCGGACAGGGGACAAGAACACTGAAGCTTTCTTT. The complete variable domain, with remaining parts taken from reference TRBV19 and TRBJ1-1, reads DGGITQSPKYLFRKEGQNVTLSCEQNLNHDAMYWYRQDPGQGLRLIYYSQIVNDFQKGDIAEGYSVSREKKESFPLTVTSAQKNPTAFYLCASRLSRTGDKNTEAFFGQGTRLTVV.

V and J are TRBV7-9 and TRBJ2-7; D remains ambiguous. Trimming took 3 bases from V and 3 from J, leaving 6 bases between them. Germline-derived CDR1 and CDR2 are SEHNR and FQNEAQ (reference sequence). The CDR3 contains 12 residues. CDR3 coding DNA: TGTGCCAGCAGCTTCACGGGCTACGAGCAGTACTTC. Protein product: CASSFTGYEQYF.

The genes are TRBV14 and TRBJ2-2; D call uncertain. This CDR3 comprises 13 residues. V lost 1 base and J 7 bases, leaving 7 bases between the germline ends. The germline gives CDR1 SGHDN, CDR2 FVKESK. The CDR3 DNA reads TGTGCCAGCAGCCAAGGCGGATTCGGGGAGCTGTTTTTT. It specifies CASSQGGFGELFF. The full variable domain, with the rest looked up from reference TRBV14 and TRBJ2-2, is EAGVTQFPSHSVIEKGQTVTLRCDPISGHDNLYWYRRVMGKEIKFLLHFVKESKQDESGMPNNRFLAERTGGTYSTLKVQPAELEDSGVYFCASSQGGFGELFFGEGSRLTVL.

This clone was seen only a few times. The chain uses TRBV5-1 and TRBJ1-2; possible D gene TRBD1, 5 bases. Per the germline V gene, CDR1 is SGHRS and CDR2 is YFSETQ. Trimming pared 3 bases from V and 4 bases from J, leaving 19 bases between. The CDR3 totals 16 residues. The CDR3: CASSSHHTGTPYGYTF. Written as DNA, the CDR3 is TGCGCCAGCAGCTCACACCACACCGGGACTCCCTATGGCTACACCTTC. Drawing the rest from reference TRBV5-1 and TRBJ1-2, the complete variable domain is KAGVTQTPRYLIKTRGQQVTLSCSPISGHRSVSWYQQTPGQGLQFLFEYFSETQRNKGNFPGRFSGRQFSNSRSEMNVSTLELGDSALYLCASSSHHTGTPYGYTFGSGTRLTVV.

This clone has at least ten counts. The chain links TRBV7-9 to TRBJ1-3, with TRBD1 identical over 7 bases. The germline gives CDR1 SEHNR, CDR2 FQNEAQ (reference sequence). This CDR3 is 13 amino acids long. The V gene end was trimmed by 5 bases and the J gene end by 4 bases; junction bases not matched to a gene: 2. This chain's CDR3 is CASSEGQGNTIYF. The CDR3 nucleotides read TGTGCCAGCAGCGAGGGACAGGGAAACACCATATATTTT. Full variable domain (remainder filled in from reference TRBV7-9 and TRBJ1-3): DTGVSQNPRHKITKRGQNVTFRCDPISEHNRLYWYRQTLGQGPEFLTYFQNEAQLEKSRLLSDRFSAERPKGSFSTLEIQRTEQGDSAMYLCASSEGQGNTIYFGEGSWLTVV.

The rearrangement links TRBV11-2 to TRBJ2-3, with D possibly being TRBD1 (6 bases). Trimming pared 7 bases from V and 4 bases from J, leaving 21 bases between. CDR1 and CDR2 (germline): SGHAT, FQNNGV. The CDR3 runs 16 residues. The CDR3 loop reads CASTLHRDPGADTQYF. CDR3 DNA sequence: TGTGCCAGCACCCTACACAGGGATCCCGGGGCAGATACGCAGTATTTT.

This clone is judged large. The V call is TRBV19, the J call TRBJ1-5; D remains unclear. Germline assignment: CDR1 LNHDA and CDR2 SQIVND (reference sequence). V was shortened by 0 bases and J by 1 base, with 7 bases between the two germline ends. CDR3 size: 15 residues. The CDR3 region is CASSIDPGSNQPQHF. The CDR3 DNA is TGTGCCAGTAGTATAGACCCGGGAAGCAATCAGCCCCAGCATTTT.

This chain joins TRBV7-3 and TRBJ1-1, with no clear D. Germline CDR1 SGHTA, CDR2 FQGTGA. Trimming left V 3 bases short and J 5 bases short, with 10 bases between. This CDR3 is 13 amino acids long. CDR3 sequence: CASSLSGGTEAFF. CDR3 coding DNA: TGTGCCAGCAGCTTGAGCGGTGGGACTGAAGCTTTCTTT.

This clone was counted a single time. V is TRBV6-5 and J is TRBJ2-7; the D gene could be TRBD1 or TRBD2 (5 bases each). The germline gives CDR1 MNHEY, CDR2 SVGAGI. CDR3 size: 15 residues. V lost 2 bases and J 2 bases, leaving 13 bases between the germline ends. The CDR3 DNA reads as TGTGCCAGCAGTTACGGGGGTACCGCTGCCTACGAGCAGTACTTC. Translating it yields CASSYGGTAAYEQYF.

The J gene is TRBJ2-2, the V gene TRBV30; D gene uncertain. Germline loops: CDR1 GTSNPN, CDR2 SVGIG (reference sequence). The CDR3 consists of 11 residues. The CDR3 is CAHRAPGELFF. The CDR3 DNA reads TGTGCTCATCGGGCCCCCGGGGAGCTGTTTTTT. The full variable domain, rest sourced from reference TRBV30 and TRBJ2-2, is SQTIHQWPATLVQPVGSPLSLECTVEGTSNPNLYWYRQAAGRGLQLLFYSVGIGQISSEVPQNLSASRPQDRQFILSSKKLLLSDSGFYLCAHRAPGELFFGEGSRLTVL.

The chain uses TRBV28 and TRBJ2-6; D gene ambiguous. Trimming removed 2 bases at V and 0 bases at J, with 5 bases between. This CDR3 spans 15 amino acids. The germline gives CDR1 MDHEN, CDR2 SYDVKM. For the CDR3, the DNA is TGTGCCAGCAGTTTACCCAGCTCTGGGGCCAACGTCCTGACTTTC. It translates to CASSLPSSGANVLTF.

This clone turned up a few times. The rearrangement uses TRBV5-1 and TRBJ2-1; TRBD2 matches at 10 bases. The CDR3 spans 15 residues. V was clipped by 6 bases and J by 8 bases; unmatched bases: 11. Per germline, CDR1 SGHRS and CDR2 YFSETQ. This CDR3 is CASTRETSGIDEQFF. CDR3 coding DNA: TGCGCCAGCACCAGAGAAACTAGCGGGATCGATGAGCAGTTCTTC. Full variable domain (remainder filled in from reference TRBV5-1 and TRBJ2-1): KAGVTQTPRYLIKTRGQQVTLSCSPISGHRSVSWYQQTPGQGLQFLFEYFSETQRNKGNFPGRFSGRQFSNSRSEMNVSTLELGDSALYLCASTRETSGIDEQFFGPGTRLTVL.

The CDR3 here is CAIPVGRARTGELFF. For the CDR3, the DNA is TGTGCCATCCCCGTGGGGAGGGCACGGACCGGGGAGCTGTTTTTT. The chain uses TRBV5-8 and TRBJ2-2; 7 bases fit TRBD2. The trim removed 9 bases at V and 5 bases at J, leaving 13 bases unmatched. This CDR3 is 15 amino acids long. Germline-derived CDR1 and CDR2 are SGHTS and YDEGEE. The full variable domain, completed using reference TRBV5-8 and TRBJ2-2, is EAGVTQSPTHLIKTRGQQATLRCSPISGHTSVYWYQQALGLGLQFLLWYDEGEERNRGNFPPRFSGRQFPNYSSELNVNALELEDSALYLCAIPVGRARTGELFFGEGSRLTVL.

The chain has TRBV7-3 and TRBJ2-3; 7 bases match TRBD2. Per germline, CDR1 SGHTA and CDR2 FQGTGA. The CDR3 totals 16 residues. Unmatched junction bases numbered 10, after V lost 6 bases and J lost 1 base. Here the CDR3 reads CASSPAGGSRTDTQYF. The CDR3 DNA sequence: TGTGCCAGCAGTCCCGCTGGCGGGAGCCGCACAGATACGCAGTATTTT.

The table lists this clone with a few counts. This chain uses TRBV6-6 with TRBJ2-5; perhaps TRBD1 as D (6 bases). Germline CDR1 MNHNY, CDR2 SVGAGI (reference sequence). This CDR3 comprises 14 residues. The V gene lost 6 bases and the J gene lost 1 base, with 12 bases spanning the gap. The CDR3 sequence is CASSQQGSQETQYF. For the CDR3, the DNA is TGTGCCAGCAGCCAACAGGGTTCCCAAGAGACCCAGTACTTC.